Listed below are T cell receptor beta chains from one sample, sequenced in a study of blood T cells in healthy people across ages. TCRdb fed the 5' RACE reads into MiXCR, producing one record per CDR3 protein. The sample yields under 2,000,000 distinct CDR3 sequences, about 49% seen once. Sample: blood. The receptors derive from a woman aged 40 to 50 in good health. Each CDR3 is given with its conserved first and last residue. Each record gives: V gene, D gene, clone size, J gene, CDR3 DNA, CDR3 protein. The D gene is left open where the match is weak. Where a row states a size, it is once, few, many or the class of an expanded clone; other rows omit it.

TRBV24-1	-	few	TRBJ2-1	TGTGCCACCAGTGAAAACTGGGCCAACAATGAGCAGTTCTTC	CATSENWANNEQFF
TRBV28	TRBD2	-	TRBJ2-3	TGTGCCAGCAGGAATAGCGGGGGGCGGAGCACAGATACGCAGTATTTT	CASRNSGGRSTDTQYF
TRBV6-6	TRBD1	-	TRBJ2-7	TGTGCCAGCAGTTACGGGACAGCCACAACCTACGAGCAGTACTTC	CASSYGTATTYEQYF
TRBV5-6	-	-	TRBJ2-5	TGTGCCAGCAGCCACGGGAGCCCAGGCTGGGAGACCCAGTACTTC	CASSHGSPGWETQYF
TRBV20-1	-	few	TRBJ1-4	TGCAGTGCTAGAGATCGAGGGGAAAAACTGTTTTTT	CSARDRGEKLFF
TRBV2	TRBD2	few	TRBJ2-3	TGTGCCAGCACTTGGGGAGGGCTCAATACGCAGTATTTT	CASTWGGLNTQYF
TRBV4-3	TRBD1	few	TRBJ2-3	TGCGCCAGCAGCCAAACAACAGGGGGCGAACGCACAGATACGCAGTATTTT	CASSQTTGGERTDTQYF
TRBV6-2/TRBV6-3	-	-	TRBJ2-2	TGTGCCCGGAGCGGGGAGCTGTTTTTT	CARSGELFF
TRBV28	-	-	TRBJ2-5	TGTGCCAGCAGACATCAGGGGTTTCAAGAGACCCAGTACTTC	CASRHQGFQETQYF
TRBV6-1	-	-	TRBJ1-2	TGTGCCAGCAGTGAGACCCGCGACGGGACAATGACTGGCTACACCTTC	CASSETRDGTMTGYTF
TRBV15	TRBD2	once	TRBJ2-5	TGTGCCACCAGCACGGGACTAGCGGGGATGGCAGAGACCCAGTACTTC	CATSTGLAGMAETQYF
TRBV6-5	-	-	TRBJ2-1	TGTGCCAGCAGTTACGGAGGGGTGAATATTCGTGAGCAGTTCTTC	CASSYGGVNIREQFF
TRBV15	-	-	TRBJ1-1	TGTGCCACCAGCAGAGACCGAACAGGGAACACTGAAGCTTTCTTT	CATSRDRTGNTEAFF
TRBV4-2	TRBD2	once	TRBJ2-1	TGTGCCAGCAGCCCTCGGGGACTAGAAGGCAGTGAGCAGTTCTTC	CASSPRGLEGSEQFF
TRBV6-5	TRBD1	-	TRBJ2-7	TGTGCCAGCAGAAAAACAGGGGAGTACGAGCAGTACTTC	CASRKTGEYEQYF
TRBV6-5	TRBD1	few	TRBJ1-6	TGTGCCAGCAGTTCCAGACGGACAGGGGGCGGAAATTCACCCCTCCACTTT	CASSSRRTGGGNSPLHF
TRBV28	-	-	TRBJ1-5	TGTGCCAGCAGTTTAGCGACAGAGGGAAGCAATCAGCCCCAGCATTTT	CASSLATEGSNQPQHF
TRBV29-1	-	few	TRBJ2-3	TGCAGCGTTGGAGTGGACTATCGCACAGATACGCAGTATTTT	CSVGVDYRTDTQYF
TRBV20-1	TRBD2	-	TRBJ2-5	TGCAGTGCTGGACTAGCGGTCCAAGAGACCCAGTACTTC	CSAGLAVQETQYF
TRBV7-2	TRBD1	few	TRBJ2-7	TGTGCCAGCAGCTTAGCGGGGACAGGGAGAACCTACGAGCAGTACTTC	CASSLAGTGRTYEQYF
TRBV20-1	-	-	TRBJ2-3	TGCAGTGCACCTCCGGGGATCGGAGATACGCAGTATTTT	CSAPPGIGDTQYF
TRBV7-2	-	-	TRBJ1-5	TGTGCCAGCAGCTTAGCCTGGGGCAGGGTCAATCAGCCCCAGCATTTT	CASSLAWGRVNQPQHF
TRBV7-8	-	-	TRBJ2-1	TGTGCCAACAGCTCGGACCTGGATGAGCAGTTCTTC	CANSSDLDEQFF
TRBV20-1	TRBD1	-	TRBJ2-1	TGCAGTGCTAGACGACAGGGTCCGGGTGAGCAGTTCTTC	CSARRQGPGEQFF
TRBV4-2	-	-	TRBJ1-5	TGTGCCAGCAGCCAAGAAGGAGGGGATAGCAATCAGCCCCAGCATTTT	CASSQEGGDSNQPQHF
TRBV15	TRBD1	-	TRBJ2-7	TGTGCCACCAGCAGGATGGGACAGCCCTCCTACGAGCAGTACTTC	CATSRMGQPSYEQYF
TRBV10-3	TRBD1	-	TRBJ2-1	TGTGCCATCAGTCCGTGGGACAGGGATTACAATGAGCAGTTCTTC	CAISPWDRDYNEQFF
TRBV21-1	-	-	TRBJ2-7	TGTGCCAGCAGCAAACGCCTAGGGTCTTACGAGCAGTACTTC	CASSKRLGSYEQYF
TRBV4-3	-	-	TRBJ1-2	TGCGCCAGCAGCCAGGCCCTATCGGGGGGAGGCCCCCTCTATGGCTACACCTTC	CASSQALSGGGPLYGYTF
TRBV20-1	-	-	TRBJ2-1	TGCAGTGCTAGAGATCTGGGGCTTGCCTACAATGAGCAGTTCTTC	CSARDLGLAYNEQFF
TRBV6-6	-	-	TRBJ2-1	TGTGCCAGCAGCGAGACAGGTCATCTCTACAATGAGCAGTTCTTC	CASSETGHLYNEQFF
TRBV29-1	-	-	TRBJ1-2	TGCAGCGTTGATGCAAATGGCTACACCTTC	CSVDANGYTF
TRBV10-3	-	-	TRBJ2-7	TGTGGCATCAGTCATTCGAATCGACAGGCTGACTCCTACGAGCAGTACTTC	CGISHSNRQADSYEQYF
TRBV2	-	-	TRBJ2-1	TGTGCCAGCAAGCCAGACTACAATGAGCAGTTCTTC	CASKPDYNEQFF
TRBV20-1	-	few	TRBJ2-7	TGCAGTGCTAGACCAGGGGGGGACTACGAGCAGTACTTC	CSARPGGDYEQYF
TRBV5-1	TRBD1	few	TRBJ1-6	TGCGCCAGCGGACGGGACAGGGGTATCAATTCACCCCTCCACTTT	CASGRDRGINSPLHF
TRBV14	-	-	TRBJ1-1	TGTGCCAGCAGCCTCCGGTTGGGGCGGAGGAACACTGAAGCTTTCTTT	CASSLRLGRRNTEAFF
TRBV7-8	-	-	TRBJ2-7	TGTGCCAGCAGCTTAACTTTCCCGCCTTACGAGCAGTACTTC	CASSLTFPPYEQYF
TRBV9	-	-	TRBJ2-1	TGTGCCAGCAGCGTAGGGTCTCCTCTCTACAATGAGCAGTTCTTC	CASSVGSPLYNEQFF
TRBV24-1	TRBD1	-	TRBJ2-1	TGTGCCACCAGTGATTTAATGCAGGGGGCCGGCAATGAGCAGTTCTTC	CATSDLMQGAGNEQFF
TRBV5-6	TRBD1	-	TRBJ2-5	TGTGCCAGCCACAACAGGGGCCGAGAGACCCAGTACTTC	CASHNRGRETQYF
TRBV28	TRBD2	few	TRBJ2-5	TGTGCCATTCGATCGGGGGGTCAAGAGACCCAGTACTTC	CAIRSGGQETQYF
TRBV28	-	-	TRBJ2-7	TGTGCCAGCAGTGCTAGCCCTTACTACGAGCAGTACTTC	CASSASPYYEQYF
TRBV20-1	TRBD1	-	TRBJ1-5	TGCAGTGCTAGAGCTTTGACAGGGTTCGATCAGCCCCAGCATTTT	CSARALTGFDQPQHF
TRBV6-5	TRBD2	few	TRBJ2-3	TGTGCCAGCAGTTACGTGGCTAGCGGATTCACAGATACGCAGTATTTT	CASSYVASGFTDTQYF
TRBV28	-	-	TRBJ1-4	TGTGCCAGCAGTTCAGGTCAGAGCAGGAATGAAAAACTGTTTTTT	CASSSGQSRNEKLFF
TRBV11-2	-	-	TRBJ2-3	TGTGCCAGCAGCTTACCAGGGGAGAGAACAGATACGCAGTATTTT	CASSLPGERTDTQYF
TRBV24-1	TRBD1	few	TRBJ2-5	TGTGCCACCAGTGACCCAGGGGGCGCGAGGCAAGAGACCCAGTACTTC	CATSDPGGARQETQYF
TRBV20-1	TRBD1	few	TRBJ1-2	TGCAGTGCTTCTGACAGGGCTAACTATGGCTACACCTTC	CSASDRANYGYTF
TRBV21-1	-	-	TRBJ1-2	TGTGCCAGCAGCACTCGGACAGGGACCACCTATGGCTACACCTTC	CASSTRTGTTYGYTF
TRBV5-1	TRBD2	-	TRBJ2-1	TGCGCCAGCAGCTCCGACGGGAGCGGGGGGGTTGATGAGCAGTTCTTC	CASSSDGSGGVDEQFF
TRBV4-2	TRBD2	few	TRBJ2-5	TGTGCCAGCAGTCGGTCGCCGCAGACCGAGCGGGGGGGCTGGGAGACCCAGTACTTC	CASSRSPQTERGGWETQYF
TRBV6-2/TRBV6-3	-	-	TRBJ2-4	TGTGCCAGCAGTCCACTAGACTTTGGCGTCGGTATGAAAAACATTCAGTACTTC	CASSPLDFGVGMKNIQYF
TRBV6-2/TRBV6-3	TRBD2	-	TRBJ2-5	TGTGCCAGCAGTTACGGGAGACTAGCTGAAGAGACCCAGTACTTC	CASSYGRLAEETQYF